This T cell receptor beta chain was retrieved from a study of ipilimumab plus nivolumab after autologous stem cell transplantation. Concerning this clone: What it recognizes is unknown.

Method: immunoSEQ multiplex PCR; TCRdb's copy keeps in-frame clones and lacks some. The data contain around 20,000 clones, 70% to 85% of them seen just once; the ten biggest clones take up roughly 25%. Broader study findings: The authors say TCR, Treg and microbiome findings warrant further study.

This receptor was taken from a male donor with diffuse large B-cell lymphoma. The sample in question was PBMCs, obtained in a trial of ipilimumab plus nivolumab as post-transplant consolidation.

CDR3 protein: CASSLGGYGYTF. CDR3 coding DNA: TGTGCCAGCAGCTTGGGGGGGTATGGCTACACCTTC. J is TRBJ1-2 and V is TRBV7-8; D perhaps matches TRBD1 (5 bases). The V gene lost 3 bases and the J gene lost 5 bases, with 7 bases spanning the gap. This CDR3 region has 12 residues. Germline V gene lookup returns CDR1 SGHVS and CDR2 FQNEAQ. Together with reference TRBV7-8 and TRBJ1-2, the CDR3 gives the full variable domain: GAGVSQSPRYKVAKRGQDVALRCDPISGHVSLFWYQQALGQGPEFLTYFQNEAQLDKSGLPSDRFFAERPEGSVSTLKIQRTQQEDSAVYLCASSLGGYGYTFGSGTRLTVV.